These 27 T cell receptor beta chains were all obtained from the same sample, sequenced in a study of CD8 T cells in Susac syndrome. RNA, at about 0.45 to 1 ug, was reverse transcribed with random hexamers. TCRdb ran MiXCR on the immunoSEQ multiplex PCR reads and lists one entry per CDR3 protein. Among approximately 200,000 distinct CDR3 sequences listed, roughly 94% were seen once. The sample comprised CD4+ T cells from PBMCs. All receptors derive from a human donor with multiple sclerosis.

The rearrangement joins TRBV28 to TRBJ2-7; TRBD1 aligns across 10 bases. Germline V lookup: CDR1 MDHEN, CDR2 SYDVKM. The CDR3 runs to 15 residues. V gave up 5 bases and J gave up 3 bases; unmatched junction bases: 7. The CDR3 sequence is CASSGSGTGVYEQYF. The CDR3 DNA follows: TGTGCCAGCAGTGGATCCGGGACAGGGGTCTACGAGCAGTACTTC.

This rearrangement joins TRBV2 to TRBJ2-7; no clear D gene. The V and J ends lost 8 bases and 4 bases respectively, with 6 bases between them. Germline assignment: CDR1 SNHLY and CDR2 FYNNEI. This CDR3 spans 10 amino acids. Written as DNA, the CDR3 is TGTGCCAGCGCGCAGTACGAGCAGTACGTC. Translating it yields CASAQYEQYV.

The V call is TRBV20-1, the J call TRBJ2-1; 7 bases align to TRBD1. The CDR3 sequence is 12 residues long. V shed 8 bases, J shed 4 bases, and the junction held 5 bases outside the gene matches. Germline CDR1 reads DFQATT; CDR2 reads SNEGSKA (reference sequence). This CDR3 is CSYWDRYNEQFF. The CDR3 nucleotides read TGCAGTTACTGGGACAGATACAATGAGCAGTTCTTC.

The chain couples TRBV27 to TRBJ2-7; D might be TRBD1 or TRBD2, each matching 5 bases. Trimming cost V 3 bases and J 9 bases, with 21 bases left between them. Per the germline V gene, CDR1 is MNHEY and CDR2 is SMNVEV (reference sequence). This CDR3 is 15 amino acids long. CDR3 DNA sequence: TGTGCCAGCAGTTTCTCCACGGGGCCGACGTCCGGGCAGTACTTC. Translation: CASSFSTGPTSGQYF.

The chain recombines TRBV7-2 with TRBJ1-2, with a possible D match to TRBD1 (5 bases). V dropped 5 bases and J dropped 2 bases, with 15 bases sitting between them. This CDR3 spans 15 amino acids. Germline V gene sequence: CDR1 SGHTA, CDR2 FQGNSA. Here the CDR3 reads CASSPSTVLNYGYTF. In DNA, the CDR3 is TGTGCCAGCAGCCCCTCGACAGTCCTAAACTATGGCTACACCTTC.

V usage is TRBV29-1 and J usage is TRBJ2-7; possible D gene TRBD2, 6 bases. The CDR3 has 12 amino acids. Trimming left V 4 bases short and J 6 bases short, with 13 bases between. Germline V gene lookup returns CDR1 SQVTM and CDR2 ANQGSEA. DNA of the CDR3: TGCAGCGTTGTGTTGGGGGGACGCGAGCAGTACTTC. Its translation is CSVVLGGREQYF.

This chain links TRBV5-6 with TRBJ1-6; D is uncertain. Trimming removed 4 bases at V and 14 bases at J, with 13 bases between. This CDR3 is 12 amino acids long. Germline V gene lookup returns CDR1 SGHDT and CDR2 YYEEEE. CDR3 DNA sequence: TGTGCCAGCAGCAGTTCTAATTTAGCCCTCCACTTT. Translation gives CASSSSNLALHF.

The CDR3 is CASRQGMASTNEKLFF. CDR3 coding DNA: TGTGCCAGCAGACAGGGTATGGCTTCAACTAATGAAAAACTGTTTTTT. The chain is built from TRBV4-2 and TRBJ1-4; tentatively, D is TRBD1 (6 bases). The CDR3 loop spans 16 amino acids. Looked up from germline, CDR1 is LGHNA and CDR2 is YNFKEQ. The V end lost 6 bases, the J end lost 0 bases, and 14 bases lay between the germline ends.

The gene calls are TRBV18 and TRBJ2-7; no firm D call. Germline V gene data show CDR1 as KGHSH and CDR2 as LQKENI. The germline V and J ends were trimmed by 3 bases and 2 bases, with 11 bases remaining between them. The CDR3 length is 14 residues. CDR3 sequence reads: CASSPAGPPYEQYF. CDR3 in DNA: TGTGCCAGCTCACCCGCCGGGCCTCCCTACGAGCAGTACTTC.

The V and J genes are TRBV9 and TRBJ2-1; 14 positions match TRBD2. The CDR3 has 15 amino acids. Germline V gives CDR1 SGDLS, CDR2 YYNGEE. The ends lost 7 bases at V and 7 bases at J; junction bases unmatched: 7. The CDR3 spells CASRSGLAGANEQFF. In DNA form, the CDR3 reads TGTGCCAGCCGATCGGGACTAGCGGGGGCAAATGAGCAGTTCTTC.

This clonotype appeared once. This chain joins TRBV29-1 and TRBJ2-7, with D perhaps assigned TRBD1 or TRBD2 (5 bases each). This CDR3 region has 16 residues. Germline assignment: CDR1 SQVTM and CDR2 ANQGSEA. Between the trimmed V and J ends, which lost 0 bases and 2 bases, there was a span of 17 bases. The CDR3 region is CSVEDRGSRDPYEQYF. CDR3 bases: TGCAGCGTTGAAGATCGAGGGAGCAGGGACCCCTACGAGCAGTACTTC.

This sequence joins TRBV9 and TRBJ2-1; 8 bases map to TRBD2. The J segment lost 4 bases and the V segment lost 0 bases, leaving 0 bases of the junction unmatched. The CDR3 length is 14 residues. The germline gives CDR1 SGDLS, CDR2 YYNGEE. The CDR3 spells CASSVGGGYNEQFF. DNA of the CDR3: TGTGCCAGCAGCGTAGGCGGGGGGTACAATGAGCAGTTCTTC.

The CDR3 DNA reads as TGCAGTGCTGGGCCGGGAGGGTTGTATGGCTACACCTTC. Encoded protein: CSAGPGGLYGYTF. The chain carries TRBV20-1 and TRBJ1-2; no definite D call. The length of the CDR3 is 13 residues. The V gene's germline CDR1 is DFQATT and CDR2 SNEGSKA (reference sequence). The V end was cut by 5 bases, the J end by 5 bases, with 15 bases between.

The chain joins TRBV15 to TRBJ2-2; 7 bases match TRBD1. The CDR3 loop spans 13 amino acids. Germline CDR1 and CDR2: LNHNV and YYDKDF (reference sequence). Trimming took 5 bases from V and 8 from J; bases not matched to a gene: 5. The CDR3 region has the DNA TGTGCCACCAGCGAAGGGACAGTTGGGGAGCTGTTTTTT. Protein: CATSEGTVGELFF.

This clonotype was counted once. V gene TRBV29-1 combines with J gene TRBJ1-2; 9 nucleotides match TRBD1. The CDR3 consists of 13 residues. Germline V CDR1 and CDR2: SQVTM, ANQGSEA. With 5 bases clipped from V and 2 bases from J, the junction kept 3 bases outside the gene matches. The CDR3 bases are TGCAGCGTTTTCGGGACAGGGAACTATGGCTACACCTTC. Translated, it gives CSVFGTGNYGYTF.

V and J are TRBV29-1 and TRBJ1-1; 7 bases align to TRBD1. Unmatched junction bases numbered 7, after V lost 7 bases and J lost 5 bases. Germline-derived CDR1 and CDR2 are SQVTM and ANQGSEA. The CDR3 loop spans 12 amino acids. This CDR3 reads CSGLTGRTEAFF. As DNA, the CDR3 is TGCAGCGGGTTGACAGGGCGAACTGAAGCTTTCTTT.

The rearrangement joins TRBV5-1 to TRBJ2-1, with 7 bases identical to TRBD2. J lost 4 bases, V lost 4 bases, and 11 bases had no gene match. Germline values: CDR1 SGHRS, CDR2 YFSETQ. This CDR3 has 16 residues. CDR3 protein: CASSNSGGGRYNEQFF. The CDR3, as DNA: TGCGCCAGCAGCAATTCGGGAGGAGGCAGATACAATGAGCAGTTCTTC.

The chain is built from TRBV5-4 and TRBJ1-1, with TRBD1 as a possible D gene (5 bases). Trimming shortened V by 5 bases and J by 3 bases, and 17 bases separated the two germline ends. Germline assignment: CDR1 SGHNT and CDR2 YYREEE (reference sequence). The CDR3 is made up of 15 amino acids. CDR3 residues: CASSSDPGYHTEAFF. The CDR3 coding sequence is TGTGCCAGCAGTTCGGACCCAGGGTACCACACTGAAGCTTTCTTT. Together with reference TRBV5-4 and TRBJ1-1, the CDR3 gives the full variable domain: ETGVTQSPTHLIKTRGQQVTLRCSSQSGHNTVSWYQQALGQGPQFIFQYYREEENGRGNFPPRFSGLQFPNYSSELNVNALELDDSALYLCASSSDPGYHTEAFFGQGTRLTVV.

The J gene is TRBJ2-7, the V gene TRBV2, with D hard to call. This CDR3 contains 13 residues. Trimming took 1 base from V and 2 from J, leaving 6 bases between them. The germline V gene has CDR1 SNHLY and CDR2 FYNNEI. The DNA of the CDR3 is TGTGCCAGCAGTGAAGGGGATCCCTACGAGCAGTACTTC. Translation: CASSEGDPYEQYF.

CDR3: CRRWTGSHNPYEQYV. DNA of the CDR3: TGCAGACGGTGGACGGGCAGCCACAATCCCTACGAGCAGTACGTC. V and J are TRBV20-1 and TRBJ2-7; the D is unclear. Germline CDR1 reads DFQATT; CDR2 reads SNEGSKA (reference sequence). The CDR3 runs 15 residues.

The chain combines TRBV23-1 with TRBJ1-5; TRBD1 aligns across 7 bases. TRBV23-1 is placed among ORFs of uncertain function. The CDR3 has 15 residues. The J segment lost 6 bases and the V segment lost 6 bases, leaving 11 bases of the junction unmatched. The CDR3 sequence is CASRPWTGEAQPQHF. For the CDR3, the DNA is TGCGCCAGCAGACCCTGGACAGGTGAGGCTCAGCCCCAGCATTTT.

This clonotype was observed a single time. The chain has TRBV7-3 and TRBJ2-1, with 9 bases matching TRBD1. Germline assignment: CDR1 SGHTA and CDR2 FQGTGA. The CDR3 runs to 15 residues. V was clipped by 4 bases and J by 6 bases; unmatched bases: 7. The CDR3 bases are TGTGCCAGCAGCTCCGACGGACAGGGGTTCAATGAGCAGTTCTTC. Its translation is CASSSDGQGFNEQFF.

V usage is TRBV3-1 and J usage is TRBJ1-2; a weak D match, TRBD1 (5 bases). Germline CDR1 reads LGHDT; CDR2 reads YNNKEL (reference sequence). The CDR3 is made up of 16 amino acids. The V gene lost 1 base and the J gene lost 7 bases, with 19 bases spanning the gap. CDR3 protein: CASSQVATGSFSGYTF. The DNA for the CDR3 is TGTGCCAGCAGCCAAGTCGCCACAGGCTCCTTTAGTGGCTACACCTTC.

V is TRBV27 and J is TRBJ1-1; D unclear. CDR3 length: 13 residues. The V end was cut by 7 bases, the J end by 11 bases, with 20 bases between. Per the germline V gene, CDR1 is MNHEY and CDR2 is SMNVEV (reference sequence). This CDR3 is CASKIAQASEAFF. CDR3 DNA: TGTGCCAGCAAGATCGCTCAGGCGTCGGAGGCTTTCTTT.

The V and J genes are TRBV27 and TRBJ1-1, with D hard to call. Trimming pared 1 base from V and 1 base from J, leaving 10 bases between. The CDR3 extends over 15 amino acids. CDR1 is MNHEY, CDR2 SMNVEV, per germline (reference sequence). Here the CDR3 reads CASSLFGPKNTEAFF. CDR3 nucleotide sequence: TGTGCCAGCAGTTTATTCGGACCTAAGAACACTGAAGCTTTCTTT.

The chain carries TRBV29-1 and TRBJ1-2; 7 nucleotides line up with TRBD1. The V gene end was trimmed by 4 bases and the J gene end by 3 bases; junction bases not matched to a gene: 5. The V gene's germline CDR1 is SQVTM and CDR2 ANQGSEA. The CDR3 covers 13 residues. CDR3 nucleotide sequence: TGCAGCGTTGCAAGACAGGGCCACTATGGCTACACCTTC. It is translated as CSVARQGHYGYTF.

The V call is TRBV12-3 or TRBV12-4, the J call TRBJ1-4, with D unclear. V was cut by 5 bases and J by 10 bases, with 17 bases left in between. This CDR3 is built from 14 residues. The CDR3 sequence is CASSQDRSGPKLFF. The CDR3 region has the DNA TGTGCCAGCAGTCAGGACCGCTCTGGTCCAAAACTGTTTTTT.